The entry below describes one TCR beta chain. Its antigen is still unknown. This entry is derived from a study of cytomegalovirus exposure and HLA in healthy donors. Turning to the study itself: HLA-typed donors were the source of some 85 million unique TCRs, which an early data release held. Study-wide results and caveats: Trimming of TCR beta V- and J-genes showed a link, identified in a later analysis, to a missense DCLRE1C variant. Later, an analysis showed that TCR beta chains associated with HLA were more clonally expanded than others that were equally common.

The PCR used 60 Vbeta and 13 Jbeta primers. Sequenced by immunoSEQ multiplex PCR; TCRdb stores in-frame clones only, minus some. This sample yields tens of thousands of clones, of which 60% to 75% are seen a single time; about 20% belongs to the top ten. Donors likely had unrecorded immune exposures despite being nominally healthy when sampled. CDR3 length equals 12 residues. V lost 6 bases, J lost 5 bases, and 3 bases stayed unmatched. Per germline, CDR1 MNHEY and CDR2 SVGAGI. This TCR came from a man in his forties or fifties in good health and CMV-seropositive. The material sequenced was PBMCs. This rearrangement joins TRBV6-5 to TRBJ2-5, with 7 bases identical to TRBD1. CDR3 sequence: CASREQGETQYF. The CDR3 DNA reads as TGTGCCAGCAGGGAACAGGGGGAGACCCAGTACTTC.